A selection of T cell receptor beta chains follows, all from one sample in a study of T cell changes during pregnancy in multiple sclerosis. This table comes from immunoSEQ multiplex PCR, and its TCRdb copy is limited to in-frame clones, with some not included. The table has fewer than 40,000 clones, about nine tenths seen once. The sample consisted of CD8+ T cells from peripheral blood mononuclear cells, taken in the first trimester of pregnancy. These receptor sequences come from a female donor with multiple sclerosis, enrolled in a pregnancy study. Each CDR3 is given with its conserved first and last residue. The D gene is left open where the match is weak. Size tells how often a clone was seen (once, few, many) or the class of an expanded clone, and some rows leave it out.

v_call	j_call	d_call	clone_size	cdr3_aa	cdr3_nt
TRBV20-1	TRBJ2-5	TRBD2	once	CSGGGETQYF	TGCAGTGGCGGGGGGGAGACCCAGTACTTC
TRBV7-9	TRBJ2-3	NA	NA	CASTPRTDTQYF	TGTGCCAGCACCCCTCGCACAGATACGCAGTATTTT
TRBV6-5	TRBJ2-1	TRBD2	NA	CASSYSSGGSYNEQFF	TGTGCCAGCAGTTATTCTAGCGGGGGCTCCTACAATGAGCAGTTCTTC
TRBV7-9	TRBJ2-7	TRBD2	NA	CASSAGLAGPYEQYF	TGTGCCAGCAGCGCCGGACTAGCGGGGCCCTACGAGCAGTACTTC
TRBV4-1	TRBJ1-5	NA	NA	CASSHAPGKGNQPQHF	TGCGCCAGCAGCCACGCCCCGGGAAAAGGAAATCAGCCCCAGCATTTT
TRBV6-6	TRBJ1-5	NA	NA	CASTPTVGQPQHF	TGTGCCAGCACCCCTACCGTCGGTCAGCCCCAGCATTTT
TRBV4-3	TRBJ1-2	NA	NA	CASSQESGSFYGYTF	TGCGCCAGCAGCCAAGAGTCAGGGTCCTTCTATGGCTACACCTTC
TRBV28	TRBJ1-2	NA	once	CASSSGQNYGYTF	TGTGCCAGCAGTTCCGGACAGAACTATGGCTACACCTTC
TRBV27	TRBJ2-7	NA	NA	CASSFGGGSYEQYF	TGTGCCAGCAGTTTTGGTGGGGGGTCCTACGAGCAGTACTTC
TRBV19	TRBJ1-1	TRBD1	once	CASSPGTGAEAFF	TGTGCCAGTAGCCCTGGGACAGGGGCTGAAGCTTTCTTT
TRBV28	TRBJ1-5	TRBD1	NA	CASSLRQGGQPQHF	TGTGCCAGCAGTTTAAGACAGGGTGGGCAGCCCCAGCATTTT
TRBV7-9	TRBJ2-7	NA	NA	CASSSESYEQYF	TGTGCCAGCAGTTCGGAGTCCTACGAGCAGTACTTC
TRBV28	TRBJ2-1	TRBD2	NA	CASSREANYNEQFF	TGTGCCAGCAGCCGGGAGGCTAACTACAATGAGCAGTTCTTC
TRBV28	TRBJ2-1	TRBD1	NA	CASSLRSTGEFF	TGTGCCAGCAGTTTGCGGTCGACAGGGGAGTTCTTC
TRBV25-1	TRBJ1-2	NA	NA	CASSGGAGVNYGYTF	TGTGCCAGCAGTGGCGGGGCCGGGGTTAACTATGGCTACACCTTC
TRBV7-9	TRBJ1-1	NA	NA	CASREGGGTEAFF	TGTGCCAGCAGGGAGGGTGGCGGCACTGAAGCTTTCTTT
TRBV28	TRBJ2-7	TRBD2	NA	CASSFGLAGAYEQYF	TGTGCCAGCAGTTTTGGACTAGCGGGGGCCTACGAGCAGTACTTC
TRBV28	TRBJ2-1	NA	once	CASSPGSSSYNEQFF	TGTGCCAGCAGCCCAGGGTCTAGCTCCTACAATGAGCAGTTCTTC
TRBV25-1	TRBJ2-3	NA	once	CASSLAGRSTDTQYF	TGTGCCAGCTCCCTCGCGGGGAGGAGCACAGATACGCAGTATTTT
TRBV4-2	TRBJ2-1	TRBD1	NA	CASSQGTGGYEQFF	TGTGCCAGCAGCCAAGGGACAGGGGGCTATGAGCAGTTCTTC
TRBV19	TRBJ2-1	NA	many	CASAHVGSDYNEQFF	TGTGCCAGCGCCCACGTAGGGAGCGACTACAATGAGCAGTTCTTC
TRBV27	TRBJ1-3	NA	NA	CASSPNRGNTIYF	TGTGCCAGCAGTCCGAACAGGGGAAACACCATATATTTT
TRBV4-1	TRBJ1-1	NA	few	CASTSRGANTEAFF	TGCGCCAGCACTTCCCGGGGGGCGAACACTGAAGCTTTCTTT
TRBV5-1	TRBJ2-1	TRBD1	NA	CASSPSTGINEQFF	TGCGCCAGCAGCCCTTCGACAGGGATCAATGAGCAGTTCTTC
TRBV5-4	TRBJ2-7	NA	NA	CASSSADSSYEQYF	TGTGCCAGCAGCTCGGCCGACAGTTCCTACGAGCAGTACTTC
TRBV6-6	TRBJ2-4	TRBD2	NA	CASKTSGGLAKNIQYF	TGTGCCAGCAAGACTAGCGGGGGTCTAGCCAAAAACATTCAGTACTTC
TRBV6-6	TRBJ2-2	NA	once	CASSSGTPNTGELFF	TGTGCCAGCAGTTCCGGGACACCGAACACCGGGGAGCTGTTTTTT
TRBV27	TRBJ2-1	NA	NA	CASSLYGDNEQFF	TGTGCCAGCAGTTTATACGGAGACAATGAGCAGTTCTTC
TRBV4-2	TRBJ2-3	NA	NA	CASSPRAGPPEYF	TGTGCCAGCAGCCCACGGGCGGGGCCCCCGGAGTATTTT
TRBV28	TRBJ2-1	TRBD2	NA	CASSLASGGTYNEQFF	TGTGCCAGCAGTTTGGCTAGCGGGGGAACCTACAATGAGCAGTTCTTC
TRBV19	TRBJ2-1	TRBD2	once	CASKGWAGLSYNEQFF	TGTGCCAGTAAGGGATGGGCGGGACTATCCTACAATGAGCAGTTCTTC
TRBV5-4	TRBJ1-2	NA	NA	CASSLETVGYTF	TGTGCCAGCAGCTTGGAGACAGTCGGCTACACCTTC
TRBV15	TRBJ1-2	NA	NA	CATSRARQPFNGYTF	TGTGCCACCAGCAGAGCGCGACAGCCGTTCAATGGCTACACCTTC
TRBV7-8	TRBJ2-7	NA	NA	CASSLVSGSEQYF	TGTGCCAGCAGCTTAGTGTCCGGGAGCGAGCAGTACTTC
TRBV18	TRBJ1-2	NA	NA	CASSPRLLAAVNYGYTF	TGTGCCAGCTCACCACGACTGCTCGCGGCCGTCAACTATGGCTACACCTTC
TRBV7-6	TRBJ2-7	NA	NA	CASSSEGGNEQYF	TGTGCCAGCAGCTCTGAGGGCGGGAACGAGCAGTACTTC
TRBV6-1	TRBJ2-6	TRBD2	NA	CASSEGGRAYSGANVLTF	TGTGCCAGCAGTGAGGGCGGGAGGGCCTATTCTGGGGCCAACGTCCTGACTTTC